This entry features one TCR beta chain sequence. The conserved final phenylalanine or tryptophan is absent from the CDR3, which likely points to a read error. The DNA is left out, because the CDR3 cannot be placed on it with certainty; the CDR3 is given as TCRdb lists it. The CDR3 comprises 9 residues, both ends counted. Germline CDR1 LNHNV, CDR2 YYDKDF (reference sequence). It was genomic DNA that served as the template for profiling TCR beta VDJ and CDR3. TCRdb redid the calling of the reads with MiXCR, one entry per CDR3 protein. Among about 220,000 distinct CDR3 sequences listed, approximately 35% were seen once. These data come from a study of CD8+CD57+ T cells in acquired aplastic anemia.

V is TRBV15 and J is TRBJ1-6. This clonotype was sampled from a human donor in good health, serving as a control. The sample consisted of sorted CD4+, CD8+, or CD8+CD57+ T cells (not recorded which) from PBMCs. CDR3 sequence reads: CATSSPTNY.